This is a list of T cell receptor beta chains from one sample in a study of neurological immune-mediated disorders. TCRdb reanalysed the 5' RACE reads using MiXCR and keeps one entry per CDR3 protein. This sample carries more than 20,000 distinct CDR3 sequences, 2% to 2.5% of them seen once, and the ten largest clones take about 2.3%. The sample taken for sequencing was PBMCs. Receptors originate from a woman aged 45-65 years with multiple sclerosis. The CDR3 runs from the conserved cysteine through the conserved F or W. The D gene is left open where the match is weak. The size field reads how often the clone was seen (once, few, many) or a class if it is expanded.

V,size,D,J,DNA,CDR3
TRBV20-1,many,.,TRBJ1-1,TGCAGTGCTAGTCACATATCCACCATGAACACTGAAGCTTTCTTT,CSASHISTMNTEAFF
TRBV28,medium-sized,TRBD2,TRBJ2-7,TGTGCCAGCAGTTTGGGGACTAGCGGCGCTACGGAGCAGTACTTC,CASSLGTSGATEQYF
TRBV27,many,TRBD2,TRBJ2-7,TGTGCCAGCAGTCCCCGCGGGGGCTACGAGCAGTACTTC,CASSPRGGYEQYF
TRBV6-5,many,TRBD2,TRBJ2-1,TGTGCCAGCAGTTACGCTAGCGGGAGTGGATACAATGAGCAGTTCTTC,CASSYASGSGYNEQFF
TRBV3-1,many,TRBD2,TRBJ2-4,TGTGCCAGCAGCCAAGATCGGGCTAGCGGGAGACACATTCAGTACTTC,CASSQDRASGRHIQYF
TRBV20-1,medium-sized,TRBD2,TRBJ2-2,TGCAGTGCCCGGTTGTCTAGCGGGACCGGGGAGCTGTTTTTT,CSARLSSGTGELFF
TRBV5-1,many,TRBD1,TRBJ1-2,TGCGCCAGCAGCCGCCCGGGACAGGGGGCTGAGGGCTACACCTTC,CASSRPGQGAEGYTF
TRBV27,few,.,TRBJ2-3,TGTGCCAGCAGTCCCTGGGGAGGTACGCAGTATTTT,CASSPWGGTQYF
TRBV2,few,.,TRBJ2-5,TGTGCCAGCAGTGGGACGACGGTAGAGACCCAGTACTTC,CASSGTTVETQYF
TRBV20-1,medium-sized,.,TRBJ2-3,TGCAGCCCGCTGATAGGGGCAGATACGCAGTATTTT,CSPLIGADTQYF